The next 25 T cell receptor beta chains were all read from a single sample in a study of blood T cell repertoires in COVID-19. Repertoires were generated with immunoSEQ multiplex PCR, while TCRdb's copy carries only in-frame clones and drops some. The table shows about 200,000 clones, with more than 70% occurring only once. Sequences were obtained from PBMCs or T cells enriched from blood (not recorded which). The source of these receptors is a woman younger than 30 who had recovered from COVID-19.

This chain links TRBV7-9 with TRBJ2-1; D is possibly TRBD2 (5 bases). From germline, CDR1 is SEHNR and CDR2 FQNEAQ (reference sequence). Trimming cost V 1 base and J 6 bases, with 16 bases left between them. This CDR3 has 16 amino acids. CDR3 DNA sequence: TGTGCCAGCAGCTTAGTTAGGCCCAGCGGACTCAATGAGCAGTTCTTC. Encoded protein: CASSLVRPSGLNEQFF.

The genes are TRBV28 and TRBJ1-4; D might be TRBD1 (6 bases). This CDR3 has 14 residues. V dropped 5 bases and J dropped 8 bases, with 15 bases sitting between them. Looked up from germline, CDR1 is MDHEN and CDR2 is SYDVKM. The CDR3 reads CASSLQGLREKLFF. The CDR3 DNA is TGTGCCAGCAGTCTACAGGGATTGCGAGAAAAACTGTTTTTT. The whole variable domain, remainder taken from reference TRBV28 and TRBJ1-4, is DVKVTQSSRYLVKRTGEKVFLECVQDMDHENMFWYRQDPGLGLRLIYFSYDVKMKEKGDIPEGYSVSREKKERFSLILESASTNQTSMYLCASSLQGLREKLFFGSGTQLSVL.

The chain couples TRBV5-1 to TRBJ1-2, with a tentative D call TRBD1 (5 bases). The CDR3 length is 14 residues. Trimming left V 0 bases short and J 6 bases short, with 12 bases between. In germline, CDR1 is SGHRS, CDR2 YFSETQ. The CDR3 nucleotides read TGCGCCAGCAGCTTGGAGGGGCCGGAAAATGGCTACACCTTC. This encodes CASSLEGPENGYTF. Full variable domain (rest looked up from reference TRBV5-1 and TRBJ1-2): KAGVTQTPRYLIKTRGQQVTLSCSPISGHRSVSWYQQTPGQGLQFLFEYFSETQRNKGNFPGRFSGRQFSNSRSEMNVSTLELGDSALYLCASSLEGPENGYTFGSGTRLTVV.

CDR3 sequence reads: CASSYGNRVNQPQHF. The CDR3 DNA is TGTGCCAGCAGTTACGGTAACAGGGTCAACCAGCCCCAGCATTTT. This chain connects TRBV6-5 to TRBJ1-5, with TRBD1 as a possible D gene (6 bases). The V gene's germline CDR1 is MNHEY and CDR2 SVGAGI. This CDR3 contains 15 residues. V lost 2 bases, J lost 7 bases, and 15 bases lay in between.

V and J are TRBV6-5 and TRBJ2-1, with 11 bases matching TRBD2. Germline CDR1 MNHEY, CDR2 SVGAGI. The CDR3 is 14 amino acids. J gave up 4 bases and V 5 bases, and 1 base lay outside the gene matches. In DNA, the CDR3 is TGTGCCAGCAGTAGGACTAGCGGGTACAATGAGCAGTTCTTC. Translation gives CASSRTSGYNEQFF.

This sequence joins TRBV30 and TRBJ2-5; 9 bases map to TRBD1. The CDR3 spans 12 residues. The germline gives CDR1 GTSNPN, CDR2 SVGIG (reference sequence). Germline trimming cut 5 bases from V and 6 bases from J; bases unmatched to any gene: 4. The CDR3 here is CAWEQGAKTQYF. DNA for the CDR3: TGTGCCTGGGAACAGGGGGCGAAGACCCAGTACTTC. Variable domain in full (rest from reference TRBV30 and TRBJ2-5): SQTIHQWPATLVQPVGSPLSLECTVEGTSNPNLYWYRQAAGRGLQLLFYSVGIGQISSEVPQNLSASRPQDRQFILSSKKLLLSDSGFYLCAWEQGAKTQYFGPGTRLLVL.

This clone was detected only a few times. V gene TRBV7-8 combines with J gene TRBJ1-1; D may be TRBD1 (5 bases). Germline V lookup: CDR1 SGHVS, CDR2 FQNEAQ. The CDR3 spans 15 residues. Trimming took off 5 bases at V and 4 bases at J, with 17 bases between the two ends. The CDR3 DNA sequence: TGTGCCAGCAGCACAAATACAGGATCTGGCACTGAAGCTTTCTTT. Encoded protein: CASSTNTGSGTEAFF. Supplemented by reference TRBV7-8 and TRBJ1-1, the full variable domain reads GAGVSQSPRYKVAKRGQDVALRCDPISGHVSLFWYQQALGQGPEFLTYFQNEAQLDKSGLPSDRFFAERPEGSVSTLKIQRTQQEDSAVYLCASSTNTGSGTEAFFGQGTRLTVV.

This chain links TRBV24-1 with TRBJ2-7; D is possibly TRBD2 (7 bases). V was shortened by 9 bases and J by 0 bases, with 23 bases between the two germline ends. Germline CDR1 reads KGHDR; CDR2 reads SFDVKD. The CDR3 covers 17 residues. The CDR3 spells CATLVSEGGGGSYEQYF. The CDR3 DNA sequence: TGTGCCACCCTAGTGTCGGAGGGGGGAGGGGGCTCCTACGAGCAGTACTTC.

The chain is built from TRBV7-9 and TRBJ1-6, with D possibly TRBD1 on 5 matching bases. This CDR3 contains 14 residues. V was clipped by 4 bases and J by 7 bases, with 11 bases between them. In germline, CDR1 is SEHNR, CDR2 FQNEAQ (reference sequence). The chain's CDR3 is CASSSTGLNSPLHF. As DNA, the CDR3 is TGTGCCAGCAGCTCTACAGGCCTAAATTCACCCCTCCACTTT.

In nucleotides, the CDR3 is TGTGCCAGACAAGACAGGGTCGATGAAAAACTGTTTTTT. Protein sequence: CARQDRVDEKLFF. The V and J genes are TRBV2 and TRBJ1-4; TRBD1 agrees at 7 bases. V lost 9 bases, J lost 6 bases, and 7 bases stayed unmatched. Germline loops: CDR1 SNHLY, CDR2 FYNNEI. The CDR3 is 13 amino acids.

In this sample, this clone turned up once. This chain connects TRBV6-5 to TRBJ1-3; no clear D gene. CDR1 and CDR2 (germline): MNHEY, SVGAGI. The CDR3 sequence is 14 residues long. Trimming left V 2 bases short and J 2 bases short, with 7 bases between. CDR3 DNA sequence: TGTGCCAGCAGTTACACAATTACTGGAAACACCATATATTTT. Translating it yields CASSYTITGNTIYF.

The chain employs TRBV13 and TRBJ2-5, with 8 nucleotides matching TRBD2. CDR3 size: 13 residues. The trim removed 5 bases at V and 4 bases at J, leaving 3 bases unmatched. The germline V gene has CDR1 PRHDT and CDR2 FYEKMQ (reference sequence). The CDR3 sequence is CASSARGVETQYF. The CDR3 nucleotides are TGTGCCAGCAGCGCGCGGGGGGTAGAGACCCAGTACTTC.

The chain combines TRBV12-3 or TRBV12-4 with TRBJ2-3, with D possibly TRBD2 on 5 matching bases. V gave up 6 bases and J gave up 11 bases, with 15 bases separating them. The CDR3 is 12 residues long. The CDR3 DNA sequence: TGTGCCAGCAGGGCCAGTCGAGAGGGGCAGTATTTT. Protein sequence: CASRASREGQYF.

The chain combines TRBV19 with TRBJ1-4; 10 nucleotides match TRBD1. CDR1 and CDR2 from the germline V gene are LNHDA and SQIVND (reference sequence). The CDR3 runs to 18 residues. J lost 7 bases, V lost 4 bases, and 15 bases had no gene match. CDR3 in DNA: TGTGCCAGTAGTAGGACCCCCCCGGGACAGGGGACGAGTGAAAAACTGTTTTTT. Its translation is CASSRTPPGQGTSEKLFF.

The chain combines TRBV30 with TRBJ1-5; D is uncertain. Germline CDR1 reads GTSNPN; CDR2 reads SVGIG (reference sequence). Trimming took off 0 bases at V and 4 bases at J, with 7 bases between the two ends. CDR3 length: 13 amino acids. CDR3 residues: CAWSVAGNQPQHF. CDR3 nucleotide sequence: TGTGCCTGGAGTGTAGCGGGGAATCAGCCCCAGCATTTT.

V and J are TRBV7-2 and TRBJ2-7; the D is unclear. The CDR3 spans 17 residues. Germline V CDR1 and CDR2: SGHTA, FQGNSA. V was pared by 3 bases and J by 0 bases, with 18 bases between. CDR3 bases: TGTGCCAGCAGCTTGTCCCCCCACACAACAGTCTCCTACGAGCAGTACTTC. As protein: CASSLSPHTTVSYEQYF.

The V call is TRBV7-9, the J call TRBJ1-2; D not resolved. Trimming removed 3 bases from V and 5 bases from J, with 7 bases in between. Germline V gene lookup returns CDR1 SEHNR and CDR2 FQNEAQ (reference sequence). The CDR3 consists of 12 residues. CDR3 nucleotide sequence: TGTGCCAGCAGCTTCCGAGGATATGGCTACACCTTC. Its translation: CASSFRGYGYTF.

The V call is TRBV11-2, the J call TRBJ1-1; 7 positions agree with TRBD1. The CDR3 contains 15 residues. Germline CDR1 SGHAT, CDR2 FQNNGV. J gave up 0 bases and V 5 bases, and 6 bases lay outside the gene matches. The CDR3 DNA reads TGTGCCAGCAGCCCCCCGGGACAGATGAACACTGAAGCTTTCTTT. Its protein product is CASSPPGQMNTEAFF.

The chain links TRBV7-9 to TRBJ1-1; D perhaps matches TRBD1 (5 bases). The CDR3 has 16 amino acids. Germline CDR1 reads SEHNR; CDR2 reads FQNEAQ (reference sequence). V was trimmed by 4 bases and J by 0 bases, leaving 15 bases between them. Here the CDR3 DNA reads TGTGCCAGCAGCTCCAACCCGACAGCCATGAACACTGAAGCTTTCTTT. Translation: CASSSNPTAMNTEAFF.

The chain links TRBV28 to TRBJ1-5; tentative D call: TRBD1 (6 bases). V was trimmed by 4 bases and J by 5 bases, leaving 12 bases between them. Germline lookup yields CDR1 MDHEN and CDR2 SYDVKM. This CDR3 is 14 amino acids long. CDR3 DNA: TGTGCCAGCAGTTCCCAGGGGATTCATCAGCCCCAGCATTTT. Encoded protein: CASSSQGIHQPQHF.

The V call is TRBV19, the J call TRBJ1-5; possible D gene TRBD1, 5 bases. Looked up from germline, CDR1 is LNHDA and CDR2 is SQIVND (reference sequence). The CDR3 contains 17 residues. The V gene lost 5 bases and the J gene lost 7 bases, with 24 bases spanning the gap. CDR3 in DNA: TGTGCCAGTAGTGCCGGGCCAAGAAGATACCAGGGCCAGCCCCAGCATTTT. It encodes CASSAGPRRYQGQPQHF.

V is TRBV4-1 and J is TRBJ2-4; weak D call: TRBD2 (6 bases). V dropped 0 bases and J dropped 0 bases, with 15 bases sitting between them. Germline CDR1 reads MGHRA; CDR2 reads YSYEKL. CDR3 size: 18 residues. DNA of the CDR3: TGCGCCAGCAGCCAAGATAGTGCGGGGAGCTTAGCCAAAAACATTCAGTACTTC. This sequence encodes CASSQDSAGSLAKNIQYF.

CDR3 loop: CASSLVGQVFYEQYF. CDR3 DNA sequence: TGTGCCAGCAGCTTAGTGGGACAGGTATTTTACGAGCAGTACTTC. The chain couples TRBV7-9 to TRBJ2-7, with 8 bases fitting TRBD1. Germline V gene lookup returns CDR1 SEHNR and CDR2 FQNEAQ (reference sequence). The V segment lost 1 base and the J segment 4 bases; nucleotides outside the gene matches: 6. The CDR3 consists of 15 residues.

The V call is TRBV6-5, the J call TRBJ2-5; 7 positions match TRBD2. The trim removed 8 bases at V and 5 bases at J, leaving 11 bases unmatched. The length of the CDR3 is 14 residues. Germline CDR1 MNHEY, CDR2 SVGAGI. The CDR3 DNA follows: TGTGCCAGCTCTCCCGAGGGAGGGTGGGAGACCCAGTACTTC. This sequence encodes CASSPEGGWETQYF.

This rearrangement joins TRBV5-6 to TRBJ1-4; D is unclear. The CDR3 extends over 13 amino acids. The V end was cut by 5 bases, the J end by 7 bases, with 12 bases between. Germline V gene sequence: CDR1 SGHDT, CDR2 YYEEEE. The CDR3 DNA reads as TGTGCCAGCAGTTTGAGCTCAGGTGAAAAACTGTTTTTT. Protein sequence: CASSLSSGEKLFF.